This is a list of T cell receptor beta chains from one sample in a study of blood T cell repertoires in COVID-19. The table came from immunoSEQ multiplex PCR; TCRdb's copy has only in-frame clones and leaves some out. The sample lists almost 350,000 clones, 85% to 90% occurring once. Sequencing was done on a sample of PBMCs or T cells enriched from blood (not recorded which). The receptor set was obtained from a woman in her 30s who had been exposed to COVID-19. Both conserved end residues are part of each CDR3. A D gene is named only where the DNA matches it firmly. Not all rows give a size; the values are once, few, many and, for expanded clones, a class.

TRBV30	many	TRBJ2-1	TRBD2	CAWSDPRGGLDEQFF	TGTGCCTGGAGTGACCCCCGGGGGGGGCTGGATGAGCAGTTCTTC
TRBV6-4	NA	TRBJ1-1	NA	CASSKDPENTEAFF	TGTGCCAGCAGTAAAGATCCAGAGAACACTGAAGCTTTCTTT
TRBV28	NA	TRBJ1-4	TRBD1	CASSTHRGPNEKLFF	TGTGCCAGCAGTACACACAGGGGACCTAATGAAAAACTGTTTTTT
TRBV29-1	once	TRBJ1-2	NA	CSVDPGQNNYGYTF	TGCAGCGTTGATCCCGGACAGAATAACTATGGCTACACCTTC
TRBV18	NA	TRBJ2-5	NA	CASSPLAGFKPSLQETQYF	TGTGCCAGCTCACCACTGGCGGGGTTTAAGCCCTCCTTGCAAGAGACCCAGTACTTC
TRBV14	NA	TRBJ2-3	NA	CASSPGPIGDTQYF	TGTGCCAGCAGCCCCGGTCCCATCGGGGATACGCAGTATTTT
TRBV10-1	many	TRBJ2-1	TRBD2	CASSGGLAVSGEQFF	TGCGCCAGCAGTGGGGGACTAGCGGTTTCGGGTGAGCAGTTCTTC
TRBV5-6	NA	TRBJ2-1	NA	CASTPEQFF	TGTGCCAGCACCCCAGAGCAGTTCTTC
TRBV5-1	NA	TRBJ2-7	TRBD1	CASSPTGPSEQYF	TGCGCCAGCAGCCCGACAGGGCCCTCCGAGCAGTACTTC
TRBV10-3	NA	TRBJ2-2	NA	CAISTSGNTGELFF	TGTGCCATCAGTACCTCAGGGAACACCGGGGAGCTGTTTTTT
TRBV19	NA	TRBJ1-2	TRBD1	CASRDRPFYGYTF	TGTGCCAGCAGGGACAGGCCCTTTTATGGCTACACCTTC
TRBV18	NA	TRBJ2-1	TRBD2	CASSREMGTSPNYNEQFF	TGTGCCAGCTCACGAGAAATGGGGACTAGCCCCAACTACAATGAGCAGTTCTTC
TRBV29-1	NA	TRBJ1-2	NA	CSVEQGAADYGYTF	TGCAGCGTTGAACAAGGGGCCGCCGACTATGGCTACACCTTC
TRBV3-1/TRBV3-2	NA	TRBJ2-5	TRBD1	CASSPRDSEETQYF	TGTGCCAGCAGCCCCCGGGACAGTGAGGAGACCCAGTACTTC
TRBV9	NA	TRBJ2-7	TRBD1	CASSVGALRGKDEQYF	TGTGCCAGCAGCGTAGGTGCGCTCAGGGGGAAGGACGAGCAGTACTTC
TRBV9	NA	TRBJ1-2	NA	CASSVGGGGDYTF	TGTGCCAGCAGCGTAGGAGGAGGTGGGGACTACACCTTC
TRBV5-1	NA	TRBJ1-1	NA	CASSLNQGSNTEAFF	TGCGCCAGCAGCTTAAATCAGGGGAGCAACACTGAAGCTTTCTTT
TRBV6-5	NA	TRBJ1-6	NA	CASSYDRQNSPLHF	TGTGCCAGCAGTTACGACAGACAGAATTCACCCCTCCACTTT
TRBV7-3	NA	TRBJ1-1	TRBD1	CATATGPNTEAFF	TGTGCCACCGCGACAGGGCCGAACACTGAAGCTTTCTTT
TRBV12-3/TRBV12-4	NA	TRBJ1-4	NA	CASSLLGTSVF	TGTGCCAGCAGTTTATTGGGGACTTCCGTTTTT
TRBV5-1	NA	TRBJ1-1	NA	CASSASLTGGTEAFF	TGCGCCAGCAGCGCAAGTTTGACGGGTGGTACTGAAGCTTTCTTT
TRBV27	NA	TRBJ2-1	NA	CASSPGWYEQFF	TGTGCCAGCAGCCCAGGTTGGTATGAGCAGTTCTTC
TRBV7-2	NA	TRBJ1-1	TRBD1	CASSFGQANTEAFF	TGTGCCAGCAGCTTCGGACAGGCGAACACTGAAGCTTTCTTT
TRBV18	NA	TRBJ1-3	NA	CASSTQTSLLSGNTIYF	TGTGCCAGCTCAACCCAGACAAGCCTCCTCTCTGGAAACACCATATATTTT
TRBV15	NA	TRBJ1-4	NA	CATSRDNEKLFF	TGTGCCACCAGCCGCGATAATGAAAAACTGTTTTTT
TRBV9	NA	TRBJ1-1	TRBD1	CASSDGQEF	TGTGCCAGCAGCGACGGACAGGAATTT
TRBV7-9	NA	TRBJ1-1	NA	CASSTSNKNTEAFF	TGTGCCAGCAGCACATCCAACAAGAACACTGAAGCTTTCTTT
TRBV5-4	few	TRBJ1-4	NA	CASRDNTNEKLFF	TGTGCCAGCAGAGACAACACTAATGAAAAACTGTTTTTT
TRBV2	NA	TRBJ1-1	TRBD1	CASRGGQGVVMNTEAFF	TGTGCCAGCAGAGGTGGACAGGGGGTCGTGATGAACACTGAAGCTTTCTTT
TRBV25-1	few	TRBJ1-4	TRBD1	CASSALDRGGREKLFF	TGTGCCAGCAGTGCTCTCGACAGGGGAGGAAGGGAAAAACTGTTTTTT
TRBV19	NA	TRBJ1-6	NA	CASSPRDSPLHF	TGTGCCAGTAGTCCACGGGATTCACCCCTCCACTTT
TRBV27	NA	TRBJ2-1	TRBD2	CASSPRTSGIDEQFF	TGTGCCAGCAGTCCTCGGACTAGCGGGATCGATGAGCAGTTCTTC
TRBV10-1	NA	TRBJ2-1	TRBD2	CASSGGGSGSYEQFF	TGCGCCAGCAGTGGAGGGGGTAGCGGGAGCTATGAGCAGTTCTTC
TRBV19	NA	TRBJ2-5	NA	CASSIAQPGQVYETQYF	TGTGCCAGTAGTATCGCCCAACCGGGACAAGTTTACGAGACCCAGTACTTC
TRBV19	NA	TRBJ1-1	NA	CVRGGIRGAAEAFF	TGTGTCAGAGGCGGGATCCGGGGAGCAGCTGAAGCTTTCTTT
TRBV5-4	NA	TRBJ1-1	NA	CASSDGLNTEAFF	TGTGCCAGCAGTGATGGCCTGAACACTGAAGCTTTCTTT
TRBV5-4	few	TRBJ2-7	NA	CASSLGGAPYEQYF	TGTGCCAGCAGCTTGGGCGGGGCTCCATACGAGCAGTACTTC
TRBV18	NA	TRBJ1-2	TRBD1	CASSPGGGPGANYGYTF	TGTGCCAGCTCACCAGGAGGGGGCCCCGGGGCTAACTATGGCTACACCTTC
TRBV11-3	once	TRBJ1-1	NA	CASSPGRNTEAFF	TGTGCCAGCAGCCCCGGGAGGAACACTGAAGCTTTCTTT
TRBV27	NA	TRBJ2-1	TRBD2	CASSTRLAAYNEQFF	TGTGCCAGCAGTACCCGACTAGCGGCTTACAATGAGCAGTTCTTC
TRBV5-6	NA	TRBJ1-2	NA	CASSLTGLSYVPHGYTF	TGTGCCAGCAGCTTGACAGGGCTGAGTTACGTCCCTCATGGCTACACCTTC